The 2 T cell receptor beta chains below come from one sample, sequenced in a study of shared clonotypes between healthy human individuals. Cells designated naive CD8 were CD45RO-negative and were positively selected for CCR7, with terminally differentiated effector memory CD45RA+ cells excluded. Sequencing was performed with immunoSEQ multiplex PCR; in TCRdb, only in-frame clones are kept and a portion is missing. The data contain around 550,000 clones, 90% to 95% of them singletons. Sequenced input: naive CD8+ T cells sorted from blood. Every receptor here comes from a woman in her 30s in good health.

This chain joins TRBV11-2 and TRBJ2-3; perhaps TRBD2 as D (5 bases). This CDR3 has 15 residues. Trimming shortened V by 7 bases and J by 4 bases, and 18 bases separated the two germline ends. Germline V gene lookup returns CDR1 SGHAT and CDR2 FQNNGV. CDR3: CASTEEYTNADTQYF. Written as DNA, the CDR3 is TGTGCCAGCACGGAGGAGTACACGAACGCAGATACGCAGTATTTT.

This clone was seen once. The rearrangement joins TRBV2 to TRBJ2-7; 9 bases map to TRBD1. This CDR3 spans 15 amino acids. CDR1 is SNHLY, CDR2 FYNNEI, per germline. Germline trimming cut 1 base from V and 2 bases from J; bases unmatched to any gene: 3. CDR3 sequence reads: CASSEGGQGAYEQYF. CDR3 DNA: TGTGCCAGCAGTGAAGGGGGACAGGGAGCCTACGAGCAGTACTTC. The full variable domain, in which reference TRBV2 and TRBJ2-7 provide the parts outside the CDR3, is EPEVTQTPSHQVTQMGQEVILRCVPISNHLYFYWYRQILGQKVEFLVSFYNNEISEKSEIFDDQFSVERPDGSNFTLKIRSTKLEDSAMYFCASSEGGQGAYEQYFGPGTRLTVT.